This entry features one T cell receptor (beta chain) sequence. This entry comes from a study of blood T cell repertoires in COVID-19. Turning to the study itself: Both acute and convalescent COVID-19 samples were obtained from the United States, Italy and Spain. T cells, B-cell-depleted T cells, or PBMCs provided the cDNA or gDNA that served as material.

The authors' processing: Amplification of reference gene primers was used by the study to estimate nucleated cell counts. TCRdb's copy holds only in-frame clones and misses some; the assay was immunoSEQ multiplex PCR. V, J and clone size derive from that table, while D and trimming were established from the DNA sequence. The sample records under 35,000 clones, approximately 91% being singletons. Germline V gene sequence: CDR1 SEHNR, CDR2 FQNEAQ (reference sequence). V was clipped by 8 bases and J by 0 bases; unmatched bases: 6. The CDR3 consists of 15 residues. The source of this sequence is a human donor in a cohort sampled during active COVID-19. The chain carries TRBV7-9 and TRBJ2-1; TRBD2 matches 8 bases. The specimen was peripheral blood. The CDR3 here is CASESGGSSYNEQFF. CDR3 coding DNA: TGTGCCAGCGAGTCGGGGGGGAGCTCCTACAATGAGCAGTTCTTC.